These 10 T cell receptor beta chains share one sample of origin, sequenced in a study of human T cells and chemical hapten exposure. One entry per CDR3 protein results from TCRdb running MiXCR on the RACE reads. The repertoire consists of around 130,000 distinct CDR3 sequences, with approximately 10% occurring once and the leading ten covering 1.5% to 2%. Time point specified: healthy volunteer bleed at 2 weeks. Whole blood, unfractionated, served as the material for total RNA extraction. Sequenced input: whole blood. The source of these receptors is a male donor in good health. Some clones in this sample may be carry-over from other donors' samples.

The chain joins TRBV29-1 to TRBJ2-1, with 8 bases lining up with TRBD2. The trim removed 2 bases at V and 3 bases at J, leaving 3 bases unmatched. The CDR3 covers 14 residues. The germline gives CDR1 SQVTM, CDR2 ANQGSEA. CDR3 nucleotides: TGCAGCGTTGAACTAGCGGGCCTCTACAATGAGCAGTTCTTC. Encoded protein: CSVELAGLYNEQFF.

This clonotype was seen repeatedly, ten times or more. The chain uses TRBV20-1 and TRBJ1-1; TRBD1 matches at 8 bases. The trim removed 6 bases at V and 4 bases at J, leaving 7 bases unmatched. The germline CDR1 and CDR2 sequences are DFQATT and SNEGSKA (reference sequence). The CDR3 consists of 13 residues. The CDR3 nucleotides read TGCAGTGCCACGCCCCAGGGGGCCACTGAAGCTTTCTTT. Translated, it gives CSATPQGATEAFF.

This clonotype was seen a few times. The chain employs TRBV14 and TRBJ2-6; D is uncertain. The length of the CDR3 is 17 residues. Trimming removed 0 bases at V and 2 bases at J, with 11 bases between. CDR1 SGHDN and CDR2 FVKESK come from the germline V gene. Here the CDR3 DNA reads TGTGCCAGCAGCCAAGATCATTGGGCAACTGGGGCCAACGTCCTGACTTTC. As protein: CASSQDHWATGANVLTF.

This chain links TRBV4-2 with TRBJ2-3; D is possibly TRBD2 (6 bases). CDR1 LGHNA and CDR2 YNFKEQ come from the germline V gene. V was trimmed by 1 base and J by 2 bases, leaving 7 bases between them. CDR3 length: 14 amino acids. The CDR3 coding sequence is TGTGCCAGCAGCCAAGGACTAGTCACAGATACGCAGTATTTT. This gives the protein CASSQGLVTDTQYF.

This clonotype was detected many times. The chain employs TRBV6-6 and TRBJ1-1; D perhaps matches TRBD1 (6 bases). Germline values: CDR1 MNHNY, CDR2 SVGAGI (reference sequence). The CDR3 is 12 amino acids. V lost 2 bases and J lost 7, with 8 bases in between. Written as DNA, the CDR3 is TGTGCCAGCAGTTACCCAGGGGTTGAAGCTTTCTTT. As protein: CASSYPGVEAFF.

V usage is TRBV20-1 and J usage is TRBJ1-3, with 9 bases that match TRBD1. Per the germline V gene, CDR1 is DFQATT and CDR2 is SNEGSKA (reference sequence). The CDR3 length is 15 residues. V shed 0 bases, J shed 7 bases, and the junction held 7 bases outside the gene matches. The CDR3 is CSAREIGTGRNTIYF. The CDR3, as DNA: TGCAGTGCTAGAGAGATCGGGACAGGGAGGAACACCATATATTTT.

This clonotype was detected many times. The gene calls are TRBV11-2 and TRBJ2-1, with 9 bases lining up with TRBD1. The junction had 7 bases not matched to a gene; V was cut back by 6 bases and J by 10 bases. The CDR3 spans 13 residues. Germline loops: CDR1 SGHAT, CDR2 FQNNGV. CDR3 residues: CASSQAGTGEQFF. CDR3 bases: TGTGCCAGCAGTCAAGCCGGGACAGGGGAGCAGTTCTTC.

This rearrangement joins TRBV20-1 to TRBJ2-1, with no clear D. Germline CDR1 is DFQATT and CDR2 is SNEGSKA (reference sequence). The CDR3 has 15 residues. Trimming took off 4 bases at V and 0 bases at J, with 13 bases between the two ends. CDR3 sequence reads: CSATYLISSYNEQFF. The CDR3 coding sequence is TGCAGTGCTACCTACCTTATCTCCTCCTACAATGAGCAGTTCTTC.

The chain joins TRBV18 to TRBJ1-2; TRBD1 matches at 7 bases. V trimming: 4 bases; J trimming: 4 bases; junction bases outside the gene matches: 6. Germline CDR1 is KGHSH and CDR2 is LQKENI. The CDR3 covers 14 residues. In DNA, the CDR3 is TGTGCCAGCTCACTCGGGACAGCCCTCTATGGCTACACCTTC. Its protein product is CASSLGTALYGYTF.

The rearrangement links TRBV7-6 to TRBJ1-1, with D possibly TRBD1 on 6 matching bases. Germline loops: CDR1 SGHVS, CDR2 FNYEAQ. V lost 0 bases to trimming and J lost 5 bases, with 13 bases between them. The CDR3 spans 15 residues. The DNA of the CDR3 is TGTGCCAGCAGCTTAGCGAGGGGAGGGGGAACTGAAGCTTTCTTT. Translation gives CASSLARGGGTEAFF.